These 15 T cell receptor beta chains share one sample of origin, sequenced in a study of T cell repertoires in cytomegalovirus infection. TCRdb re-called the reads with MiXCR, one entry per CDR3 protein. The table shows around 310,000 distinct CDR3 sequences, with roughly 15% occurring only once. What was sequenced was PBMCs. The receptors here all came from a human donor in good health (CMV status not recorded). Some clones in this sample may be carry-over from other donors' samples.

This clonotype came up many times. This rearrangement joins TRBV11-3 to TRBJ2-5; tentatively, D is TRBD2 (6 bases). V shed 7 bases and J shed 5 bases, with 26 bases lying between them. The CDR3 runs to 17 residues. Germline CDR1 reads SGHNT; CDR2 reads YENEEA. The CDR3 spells CASIELEAPGGRETQYF. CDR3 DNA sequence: TGTGCCAGCATCGAACTGGAGGCACCCGGGGGTAGGGAGACCCAGTACTTC. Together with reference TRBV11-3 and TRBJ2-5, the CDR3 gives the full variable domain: EAGVVQSPRYKIIEKKQPVAFWCNPISGHNTLYWYLQNLGQGPELLIRYENEEAVDDSQLPKDRFSAERLKGVDSTLKIQPAELGDSAVYLCASIELEAPGGRETQYFGPGTRLLVL.

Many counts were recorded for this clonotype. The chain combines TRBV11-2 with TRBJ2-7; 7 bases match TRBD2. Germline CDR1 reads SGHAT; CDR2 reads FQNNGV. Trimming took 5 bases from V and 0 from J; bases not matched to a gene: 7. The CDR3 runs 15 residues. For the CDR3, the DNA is TGTGCCAGCAGCCAAGGACTAGGGAGCTCCTACGAGCAGTACTTC. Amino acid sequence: CASSQGLGSSYEQYF.

CDR3 region: CASSPYRGVSEKLFF. DNA of the CDR3: TGTGCCAGCAGTCCCTACAGGGGAGTAAGTGAGAAACTGTTTTTT. This chain joins TRBV6-1 and TRBJ1-4; 7 bases align to TRBD1. Looked up from germline, CDR1 is MNHNS and CDR2 is SASEGT. Trimming cost V 5 bases and J 11 bases; bases outside gene matches: 14. CDR3 length: 15 amino acids.

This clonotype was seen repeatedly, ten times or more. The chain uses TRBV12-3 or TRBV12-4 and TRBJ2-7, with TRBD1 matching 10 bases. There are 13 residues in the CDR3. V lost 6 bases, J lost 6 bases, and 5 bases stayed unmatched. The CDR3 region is CASRRDRGGEQYF. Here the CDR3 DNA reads TGTGCCAGCAGACGGGACAGGGGAGGCGAGCAGTACTTC.

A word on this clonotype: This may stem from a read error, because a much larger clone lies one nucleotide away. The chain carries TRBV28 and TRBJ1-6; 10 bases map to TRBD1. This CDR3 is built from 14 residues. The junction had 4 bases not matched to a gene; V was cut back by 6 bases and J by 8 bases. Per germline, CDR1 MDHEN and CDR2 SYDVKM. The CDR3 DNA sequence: TGTGCCAGCAGCAAAGGACAGGGGGATTCACCCCTCCACTTT. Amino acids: CASSKGQGDSPLHF.

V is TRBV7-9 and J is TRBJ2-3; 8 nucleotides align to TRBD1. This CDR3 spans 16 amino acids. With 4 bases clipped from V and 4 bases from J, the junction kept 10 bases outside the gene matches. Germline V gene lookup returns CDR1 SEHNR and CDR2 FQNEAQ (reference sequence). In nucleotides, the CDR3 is TGTGCCAGCAGCTCCAGGACAGGGTTCAACCCAGATACGCAGTATTTT. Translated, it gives CASSSRTGFNPDTQYF.

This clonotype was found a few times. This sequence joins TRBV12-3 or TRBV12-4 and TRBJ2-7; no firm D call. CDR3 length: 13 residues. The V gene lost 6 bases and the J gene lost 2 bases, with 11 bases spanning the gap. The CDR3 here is CASRANGAYEQYF. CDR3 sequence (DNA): TGTGCCAGCAGGGCAAATGGGGCCTACGAGCAGTACTTC.

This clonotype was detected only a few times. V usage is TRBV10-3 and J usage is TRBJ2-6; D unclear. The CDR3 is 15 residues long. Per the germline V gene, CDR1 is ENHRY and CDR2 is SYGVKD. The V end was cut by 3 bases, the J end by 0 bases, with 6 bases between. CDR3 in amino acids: CAISDGSSGANVLTF. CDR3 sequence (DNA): TGTGCCATCAGTGACGGTAGCTCTGGGGCCAACGTCCTGACTTTC.

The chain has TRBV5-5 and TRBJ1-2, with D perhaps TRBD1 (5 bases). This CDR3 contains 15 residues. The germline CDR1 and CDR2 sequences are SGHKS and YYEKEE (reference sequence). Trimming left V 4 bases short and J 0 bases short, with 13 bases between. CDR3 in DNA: TGTGCCAGCAGCATTGGGACGGTAGCTAACTATGGCTACACCTTC. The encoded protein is CASSIGTVANYGYTF.

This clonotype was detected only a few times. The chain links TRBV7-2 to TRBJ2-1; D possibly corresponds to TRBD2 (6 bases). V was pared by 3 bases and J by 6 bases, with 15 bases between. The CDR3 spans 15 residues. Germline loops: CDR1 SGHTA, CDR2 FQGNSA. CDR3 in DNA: TGTGCCAGCAGCTTTCGGGGCGGGGCCAGCAATGAGCAGTTCTTC. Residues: CASSFRGGASNEQFF.

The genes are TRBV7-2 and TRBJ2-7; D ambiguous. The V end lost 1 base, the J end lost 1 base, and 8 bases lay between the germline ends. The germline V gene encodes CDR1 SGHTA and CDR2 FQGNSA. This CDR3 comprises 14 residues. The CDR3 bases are TGTGCCAGCAGCTTAGAACTGGTTTCCTACGAGCAGTACTTC. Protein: CASSLELVSYEQYF.

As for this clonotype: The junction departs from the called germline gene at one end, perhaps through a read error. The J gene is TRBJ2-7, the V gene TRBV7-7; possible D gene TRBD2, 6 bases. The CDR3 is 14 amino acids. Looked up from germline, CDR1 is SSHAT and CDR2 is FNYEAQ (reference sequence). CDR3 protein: CASSPGEGSYEQYF. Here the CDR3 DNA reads TGTGCTAGCAGCCCGGGAGAGGGTTCGTACGAGCAGTACTTC. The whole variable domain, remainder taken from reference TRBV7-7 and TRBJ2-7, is GAGVSQSPRYKVTKRGQDVTLRCDPISSHATLYWYQQALGQGPEFLTYFNYEAQPDKSGLPSDRFSAERPEGSISTLTIQRTEQRDSAMYRCASSPGEGSYEQYFGPGTRLTVT.

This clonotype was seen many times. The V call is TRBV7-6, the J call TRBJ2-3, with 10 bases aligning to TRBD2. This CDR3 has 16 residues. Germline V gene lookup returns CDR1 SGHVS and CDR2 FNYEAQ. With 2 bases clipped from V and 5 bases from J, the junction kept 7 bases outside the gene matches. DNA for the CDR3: TGTGCCAGCAGCTTAACTGAGTTAGCGGGAGGAGATACGCAGTATTTT. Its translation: CASSLTELAGGDTQYF.

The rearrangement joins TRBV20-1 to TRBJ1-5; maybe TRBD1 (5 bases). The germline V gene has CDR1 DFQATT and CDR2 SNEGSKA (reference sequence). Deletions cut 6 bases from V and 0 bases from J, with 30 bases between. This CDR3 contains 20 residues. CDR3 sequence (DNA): TGCAGTGCCCAGGGCTTTGGCGCAGGCCCCTTATCCTATAGCAATCAGCCCCAGCATTTT. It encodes CSAQGFGAGPLSYSNQPQHF.

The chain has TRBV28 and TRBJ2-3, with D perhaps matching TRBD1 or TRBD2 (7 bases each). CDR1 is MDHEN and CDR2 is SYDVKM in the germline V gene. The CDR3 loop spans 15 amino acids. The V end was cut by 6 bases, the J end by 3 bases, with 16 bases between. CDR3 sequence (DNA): TGTGCCAGCAGCCAGGGGGGGGCCCCTACAGATACGCAGTATTTT. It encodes CASSQGGAPTDTQYF.